The 27 T cell receptor beta chains presented below share a single source sample, sequenced in a study of T cell responses to AZD1222 COVID-19 vaccine. The protocol was immunoSEQ multiplex PCR, while the TCRdb copy is restricted to in-frame clones and leaves out a portion. The sample holds fewer than 120,000 clones, about 90% seen once. Material: peripheral blood, obtained on day 0 of AZD1222 vaccination. These receptors originate from an adult in good health.

The chain is built from TRBV4-2 and TRBJ1-1; D not resolved. The V end lost 1 base, the J end lost 1 base, and 10 bases lay between the germline ends. Germline values: CDR1 LGHNA, CDR2 YNFKEQ. The CDR3 loop spans 15 amino acids. The CDR3 here is CASSQGDNTNTEAFF. CDR3 DNA: TGTGCCAGCAGCCAAGGTGACAACACGAACACTGAAGCTTTCTTT.

This clone was counted once. The chain has TRBV27 and TRBJ1-1; 7 bases agree with TRBD1. This CDR3 contains 16 residues. After removal of 5 bases from V and 6 bases from J, the junction contained 15 bases not matched to a gene. Germline V gene lookup returns CDR1 MNHEY and CDR2 SMNVEV (reference sequence). The CDR3 DNA sequence: TGTGCCAGCAGTCTAAGACAGGGAGTCTCCACTGCTGAAGCTTTCTTT. This translates into CASSLRQGVSTAEAFF.

This clone was counted a single time. The chain combines TRBV18 with TRBJ2-3, with 12 nucleotides matching TRBD1. Germline CDR1 is KGHSH and CDR2 is LQKENI. V dropped 3 bases and J dropped 4; count of bases not matched to a gene: 5. CDR3 size: 16 residues. The CDR3 spells CASSPYGTGGADTQYF. The CDR3 nucleotides are TGTGCCAGCTCACCTTATGGGACAGGGGGCGCAGATACGCAGTATTTT.

The rearrangement joins TRBV28 to TRBJ1-6; 10 bases match TRBD1. Germline V gene data show CDR1 as MDHEN and CDR2 as SYDVKM. This CDR3 has 16 residues. Losses at the gene ends were 6 bases for V and 5 bases for J; bases not matched to a gene: 7. The CDR3 region is CASRARGQGDNSPLHF. The CDR3 DNA follows: TGTGCCAGCAGGGCCCGTGGACAGGGGGATAATTCACCCCTCCACTTT.

The chain recombines TRBV6-6 with TRBJ2-1; no firm D call. V was cut by 8 bases and J by 3 bases, with 8 bases left in between. CDR3 length: 12 residues. Looked up from germline, CDR1 is MNHNY and CDR2 is SVGAGI (reference sequence). This CDR3 reads CASWQDYNEQFF. CDR3 DNA sequence: TGTGCCAGCTGGCAGGACTACAATGAGCAGTTCTTC.

The chain has TRBV28 and TRBJ1-6, with a weak D call TRBD1 (5 bases). Trimming cost V 6 bases and J 13 bases, with 10 bases left between them. CDR3 length: 11 amino acids. Per the germline V gene, CDR1 is MDHEN and CDR2 is SYDVKM. CDR3 coding DNA: TGTGCCAGCAGGGGGGGTTCCCCCCTCCACTTT. It yields the protein CASRGGSPLHF.

The CDR3 is CASSLAASERETQYF. The CDR3 DNA reads as TGTGCCAGCAGCTTAGCGGCTAGCGAGCGGGAGACCCAGTACTTC. V is TRBV7-6 and J is TRBJ2-5; possibly TRBD2 for D (6 bases). Trimming cost V 0 bases and J 5 bases, with 13 bases left between them. This CDR3 comprises 15 residues. Germline V lookup: CDR1 SGHVS, CDR2 FNYEAQ.

This clone occurred once. This chain links TRBV19 with TRBJ2-1, with D possibly TRBD1 on 6 matching bases. The V and J ends lost 1 base and 6 bases respectively, with 19 bases between them. This CDR3 has 17 residues. Germline CDR1 LNHDA, CDR2 SQIVND (reference sequence). As DNA, the CDR3 is TGTGCCAGTAGTATAGTGGGGGCGAGGAGTAGTCGCAATGAGCAGTTCTTC. It codes for CASSIVGARSSRNEQFF.

The gene calls are TRBV7-3 and TRBJ1-1; D gene uncertain. The CDR3 has 14 residues. The germline V gene encodes CDR1 SGHTA and CDR2 FQGTGA. V lost 1 base and J lost 1, with 7 bases in between. This chain's CDR3 is CASSLKGRNTEAFF. CDR3 in DNA: TGTGCCAGCAGCTTAAAAGGGAGGAACACTGAAGCTTTCTTT. The entire variable domain, with the rest obtained from reference TRBV7-3 and TRBJ1-1, is as follows: GAGVSQTPSNKVTEKGKYVELRCDPISGHTALYWYRQSLGQGPEFLIYFQGTGAADDSGLPNDRFFAVRPEGSVSTLKIQRTERGDSAVYLCASSLKGRNTEAFFGQGTRLTVV.

The chain joins TRBV9 to TRBJ2-3; TRBD2 agrees at 14 bases. J gave up 4 bases and V 3 bases, and 4 bases lay outside the gene matches. Germline-derived CDR1 and CDR2 are SGDLS and YYNGEE. CDR3 length: 16 amino acids. CDR3 protein: CASSGGTSGSSDTQYF. For the CDR3, the DNA is TGTGCCAGCAGCGGCGGGACTAGCGGGAGTTCAGATACGCAGTATTTT.

This sequence joins TRBV28 and TRBJ1-1; D is ambiguous. V gave up 7 bases and J gave up 0 bases, with 9 bases separating them. Per germline, CDR1 MDHEN and CDR2 SYDVKM. The CDR3 loop spans 13 amino acids. CDR3 nucleotide sequence: TGTGCCAGCACCGCTCCGGTGAACACTGAAGCTTTCTTT. Encoded protein: CASTAPVNTEAFF.

V and J are TRBV28 and TRBJ2-3; 8 positions agree with TRBD1. This CDR3 is 16 amino acids long. The J segment lost 3 bases and the V segment lost 5 bases, leaving 10 bases of the junction unmatched. CDR1 is MDHEN, CDR2 SYDVKM, per germline. The CDR3 region has the DNA TGTGCCAGCAGTCCCCTCAGGGGGCGGGTGACAGATACGCAGTATTTT. It yields the protein CASSPLRGRVTDTQYF. The full variable domain, completed using reference TRBV28 and TRBJ2-3, is DVKVTQSSRYLVKRTGEKVFLECVQDMDHENMFWYRQDPGLGLRLIYFSYDVKMKEKGDIPEGYSVSREKKERFSLILESASTNQTSMYLCASSPLRGRVTDTQYFGPGTRLTVL.

The chain joins TRBV4-3 to TRBJ2-1, with TRBD2 matching 9 bases. Germline lookup yields CDR1 LGHNA and CDR2 YSLEER. J gave up 14 bases and V 0 bases, and 14 bases lay outside the gene matches. The CDR3 runs 16 residues. CDR3 protein: CASSQDLRGGQKEEFF. For the CDR3, the DNA is TGCGCCAGCAGCCAAGATTTGCGGGGGGGCCAAAAAGAGGAGTTCTTC.

The chain recombines TRBV19 with TRBJ2-5; the match to TRBD1 covers 8 bases. Germline trimming cut 4 bases from V and 2 bases from J; bases unmatched to any gene: 6. This CDR3 has 15 amino acids. Germline lookup yields CDR1 LNHDA and CDR2 SQIVND (reference sequence). The CDR3 DNA is TGTGCCAGTAGTAGCCGGACAGGGCCACAAGAGACCCAGTACTTC. Its translation: CASSSRTGPQETQYF.

The chain uses TRBV28 and TRBJ2-2; TRBD2 matches at 8 bases. J was trimmed by 2 bases and V by 7 bases; bases with no gene match: 15. Germline V gives CDR1 MDHEN, CDR2 SYDVKM. This CDR3 has 18 residues. Here the CDR3 reads CASTWGAGGTYNTGELFF. In DNA form, the CDR3 reads TGTGCCAGCACCTGGGGGGCGGGAGGTACATATAACACCGGGGAGCTGTTTTTT.

CDR3 DNA: TGTGCCAGCAACGCAGGGCAGGGGGCTCTGGAAGAGACCCAGTACTTC. It is translated as CASNAGQGALEETQYF. This rearrangement joins TRBV2 to TRBJ2-5, with 8 positions matching TRBD1. Trimming cost V 7 bases and J 3 bases; bases outside gene matches: 13. Germline V gene lookup returns CDR1 SNHLY and CDR2 FYNNEI. This CDR3 spans 16 amino acids.

This clone has just a few counts. The chain uses TRBV9 and TRBJ2-2; D gene ambiguous. The V gene's germline CDR1 is SGDLS and CDR2 YYNGEE. This CDR3 has 16 amino acids. Trimming removed 0 bases from V and 6 bases from J, with 15 bases in between. The CDR3, as DNA: TGTGCCAGCAGCGTAGCCAGCCGCTGGGAACCCGGGGAGCTGTTTTTT. This encodes CASSVASRWEPGELFF.

The V gene is TRBV6-1, the J gene TRBJ2-7; 12 bases align to TRBD1. The CDR3 sequence is 15 residues long. In germline, CDR1 is MNHNS, CDR2 SASEGT. Trimming cost V 0 bases and J 6 bases; bases outside gene matches: 3. CDR3 sequence reads: CASSEAGTGGVEQYF. In DNA, the CDR3 is TGTGCCAGCAGTGAAGCCGGGACAGGGGGCGTCGAGCAGTACTTC.

The V call is TRBV3-1 (or the pseudogene TRBV3-2), the J call TRBJ1-2; no reliable D call. The germline gives CDR1 LGHDT, CDR2 YNNKEL (reference sequence). V lost 2 bases and J 6 bases, leaving 7 bases between the germline ends. CDR3 size: 12 residues. The CDR3 protein is CASSQRVNGYTF. In DNA, the CDR3 is TGTGCCAGCAGCCAAAGAGTGAATGGCTACACCTTC.

The chain joins TRBV11-1 to TRBJ2-1, with TRBD2 matching over 10 bases. V dropped 4 bases and J dropped 7; count of bases not matched to a gene: 7. The CDR3 runs to 15 residues. Germline CDR1 SGHAT, CDR2 FQDESV (reference sequence). The CDR3 loop reads CASSSAGGLRNEQFF. In nucleotides, the CDR3 is TGTGCCAGCAGCTCAGCGGGAGGGCTTCGGAATGAGCAGTTCTTC. Variable domain in full (rest from reference TRBV11-1 and TRBJ2-1): EAEVAQSPRYKITEKSQAVAFWCDPISGHATLYWYRQILGQGPELLVQFQDESVVDDSQLPKDRFSAERLKGVDSTLKIQPAELGDSAMYLCASSSAGGLRNEQFFGPGTRLTVL.

On this clone itself: In the same sample, other DNA sequences code for this CDR3. CDR3 in amino acids: CASSLTGDTEAFF. The CDR3 DNA follows: TGTGCCAGCAGTTTAACAGGGGACACTGAAGCTTTCTTT. This chain connects TRBV12-3 or TRBV12-4 to TRBJ1-1; 7 bases fit TRBD1. There are 13 residues in the CDR3. The ends lost 2 bases at V and 3 bases at J; junction bases unmatched: 0.

V gene TRBV7-2 combines with J gene TRBJ2-6; D ambiguous. This CDR3 is 14 amino acids long. Germline V CDR1 and CDR2: SGHTA, FQGNSA. V was clipped by 5 bases and J by 4 bases, with 9 bases between them. CDR3 sequence: CASSHLYGANVLTF. Here the CDR3 DNA reads TGTGCCAGCAGCCACTTGTACGGGGCCAACGTCCTGACTTTC.

The chain carries TRBV9 and TRBJ1-6; 9 nucleotides align to TRBD1. CDR3 size: 16 residues. Germline V lookup: CDR1 SGDLS, CDR2 YYNGEE. V gave up 3 bases and J gave up 7 bases; unmatched junction bases: 8. CDR3 residues: CASSGGTGTPNSPLHF. CDR3 nucleotide sequence: TGTGCCAGCAGCGGAGGGACAGGGACCCCGAATTCACCCCTCCACTTT.

This chain connects TRBV6-6 to TRBJ1-4; possibly TRBD1 for D (6 bases). Trimming left V 4 bases short and J 8 bases short, with 11 bases between. Per the germline V gene, CDR1 is MNHNY and CDR2 is SVGAGI (reference sequence). This CDR3 spans 13 amino acids. The CDR3 region is CASSFGGREKLFF. The CDR3 coding sequence is TGTGCCAGCAGTTTTGGGGGGCGCGAAAAACTGTTTTTT.

The genes are TRBV5-1 and TRBJ2-7, with 10 positions matching TRBD2. The CDR3 consists of 15 residues. Germline V gives CDR1 SGHRS, CDR2 YFSETQ. With 0 bases clipped from V and 7 bases from J, the junction kept 7 bases outside the gene matches. CDR3 sequence: CASSLEGLAKGEQYF. Written as DNA, the CDR3 is TGCGCCAGCAGCTTGGAGGGACTAGCGAAAGGGGAGCAGTACTTC.

The chain combines TRBV10-3 with TRBJ1-4; D gene unclear. The CDR3 totals 15 residues. V lost 2 bases and J 10 bases, leaving 17 bases between the germline ends. The germline gives CDR1 ENHRY, CDR2 SYGVKD. This CDR3 reads CAISEKREEGTKLFF. The CDR3 DNA is TGTGCCATCAGTGAGAAGCGGGAGGAGGGAACAAAACTGTTTTTT.

V gene TRBV5-4 combines with J gene TRBJ1-1, with D perhaps TRBD1 (6 bases). Germline CDR1 and CDR2: SGHNT and YYREEE (reference sequence). V lost 1 base and J lost 1, with 11 bases in between. The CDR3 totals 15 residues. CDR3 protein: CASSLSPGQNTEAFF. The DNA for the CDR3 is TGTGCCAGCAGCTTGTCCCCGGGACAGAACACTGAAGCTTTCTTT.